This TCR beta chain was recorded in a study of CD4 T cell repertoires and nickel. MiXCR, applied by TCRdb to the RT-PCR reads, yields one record per CDR3 protein. The table shows 200 or so distinct CDR3 sequences, with around 58% occurring only once. Sequenced sample: CD4+ T cells from blood, not recorded whether cultured. The receptors here all came from a human donor in a nickel allergy study, with or without nickel allergy (not recorded which). It is not recorded whether this sample comes from one donor or several.

This clonotype was observed a few times. CDR3 sequence: CSAIRQGRNTGELFF. In DNA form, the CDR3 reads TGCAGCGCTATTCGGCAGGGGCGCAACACCGGGGAGCTGTTTTTT. The chain employs TRBV29-1 and TRBJ2-2, with D perhaps matching TRBD1 (6 bases). Germline values: CDR1 SQVTM, CDR2 ANQGSEA. Trimming stripped 7 bases from V and 2 bases from J, with 17 bases between. CDR3 size: 15 residues.